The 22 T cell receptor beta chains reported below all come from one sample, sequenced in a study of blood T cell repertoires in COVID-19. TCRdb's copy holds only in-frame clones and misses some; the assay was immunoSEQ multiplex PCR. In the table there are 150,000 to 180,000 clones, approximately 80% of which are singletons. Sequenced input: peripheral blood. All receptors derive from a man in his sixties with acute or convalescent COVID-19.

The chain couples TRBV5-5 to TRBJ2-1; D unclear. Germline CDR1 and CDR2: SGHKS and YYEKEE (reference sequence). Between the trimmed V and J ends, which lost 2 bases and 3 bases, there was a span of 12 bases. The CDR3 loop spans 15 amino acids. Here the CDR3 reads CASSLGRHFYNEQFF. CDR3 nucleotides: TGTGCCAGCAGCTTAGGCAGACATTTCTACAATGAGCAGTTCTTC.

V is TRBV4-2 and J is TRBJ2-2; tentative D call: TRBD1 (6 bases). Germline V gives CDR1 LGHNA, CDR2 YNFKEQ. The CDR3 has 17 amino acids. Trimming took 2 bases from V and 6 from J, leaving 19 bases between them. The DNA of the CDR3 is TGTGCCAGCAGCCAATACGCCCGGGACAACAGGGCCGGGGAGCTGTTTTTT. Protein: CASSQYARDNRAGELFF.

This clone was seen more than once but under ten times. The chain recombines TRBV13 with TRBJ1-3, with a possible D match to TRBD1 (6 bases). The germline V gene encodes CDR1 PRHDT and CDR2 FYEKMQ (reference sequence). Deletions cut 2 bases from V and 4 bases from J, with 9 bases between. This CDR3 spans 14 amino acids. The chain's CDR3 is CASSLTGLGNTIYF. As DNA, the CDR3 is TGTGCCAGCAGCTTAACAGGGTTAGGAAACACCATATATTTT. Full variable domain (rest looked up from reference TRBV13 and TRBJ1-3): AAGVIQSPRHLIKEKRETATLKCYPIPRHDTVYWYQQGPGQDPQFLISFYEKMQSDKGSIPDRFSAQQFSDYHSELNMSSLELGDSALYFCASSLTGLGNTIYFGEGSWLTVV.

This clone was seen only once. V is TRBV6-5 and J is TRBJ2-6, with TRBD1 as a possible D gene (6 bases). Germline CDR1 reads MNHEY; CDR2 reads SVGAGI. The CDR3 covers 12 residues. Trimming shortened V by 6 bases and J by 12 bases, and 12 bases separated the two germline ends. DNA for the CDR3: TGTGCCAGCAGATTGGACAGAGGCGTCCTGACTTTC. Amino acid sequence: CASRLDRGVLTF.

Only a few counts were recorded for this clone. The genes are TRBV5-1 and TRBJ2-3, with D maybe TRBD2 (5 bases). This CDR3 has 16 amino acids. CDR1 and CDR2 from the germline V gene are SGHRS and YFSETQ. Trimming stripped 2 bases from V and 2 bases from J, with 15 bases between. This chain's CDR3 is CASSFRTGRDTDTQYF. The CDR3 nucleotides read TGCGCCAGCAGCTTCAGGACTGGCCGGGACACAGATACGCAGTATTTT.

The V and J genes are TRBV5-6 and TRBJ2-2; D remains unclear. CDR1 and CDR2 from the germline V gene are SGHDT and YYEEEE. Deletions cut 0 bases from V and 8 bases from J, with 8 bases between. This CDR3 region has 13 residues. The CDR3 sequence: CASSLGGGGELFF. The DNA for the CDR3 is TGTGCCAGCAGCTTGGGTGGCGGAGGGGAGCTGTTTTTT.

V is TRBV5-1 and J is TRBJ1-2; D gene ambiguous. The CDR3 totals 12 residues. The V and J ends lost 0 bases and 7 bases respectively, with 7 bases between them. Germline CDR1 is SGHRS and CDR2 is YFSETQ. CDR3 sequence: CASSLAGIGYTF. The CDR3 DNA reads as TGCGCCAGCAGCTTGGCGGGTATTGGCTACACCTTC. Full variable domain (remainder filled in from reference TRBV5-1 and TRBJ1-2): KAGVTQTPRYLIKTRGQQVTLSCSPISGHRSVSWYQQTPGQGLQFLFEYFSETQRNKGNFPGRFSGRQFSNSRSEMNVSTLELGDSALYLCASSLAGIGYTFGSGTRLTVV.

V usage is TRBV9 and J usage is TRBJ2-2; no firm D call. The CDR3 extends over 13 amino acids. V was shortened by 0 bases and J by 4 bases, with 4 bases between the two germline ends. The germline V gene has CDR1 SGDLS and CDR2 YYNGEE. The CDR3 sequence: CASSVALTGELFF. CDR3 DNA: TGTGCCAGCAGCGTAGCCCTCACCGGGGAGCTGTTTTTT.

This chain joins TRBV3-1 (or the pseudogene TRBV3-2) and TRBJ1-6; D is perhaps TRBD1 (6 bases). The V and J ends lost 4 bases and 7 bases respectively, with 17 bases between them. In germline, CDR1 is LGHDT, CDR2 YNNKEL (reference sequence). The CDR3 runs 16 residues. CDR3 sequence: CASSPLGTLTNSPLHF. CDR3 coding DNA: TGTGCCAGCAGCCCCTTGGGGACATTAACAAATTCACCCCTCCACTTT.

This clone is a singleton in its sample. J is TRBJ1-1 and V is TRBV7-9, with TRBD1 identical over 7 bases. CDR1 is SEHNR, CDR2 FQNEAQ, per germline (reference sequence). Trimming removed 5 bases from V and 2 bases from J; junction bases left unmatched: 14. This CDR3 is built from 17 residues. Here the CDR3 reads CASSLRDSATPNTEAFF. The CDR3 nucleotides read TGTGCCAGCAGCCTCAGGGACAGCGCTACCCCAAACACTGAAGCTTTCTTT.

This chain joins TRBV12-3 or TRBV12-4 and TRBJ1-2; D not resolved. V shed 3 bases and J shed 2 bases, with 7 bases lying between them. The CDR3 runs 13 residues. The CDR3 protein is CASSFVENYGYTF. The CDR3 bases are TGTGCCAGCAGTTTTGTCGAGAACTATGGCTACACCTTC.

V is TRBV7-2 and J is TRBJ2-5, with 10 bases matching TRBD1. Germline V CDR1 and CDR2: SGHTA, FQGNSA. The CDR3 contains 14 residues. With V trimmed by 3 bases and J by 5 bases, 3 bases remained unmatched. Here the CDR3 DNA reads TGTGCCAGCAGCTTGACAGGGGGCGCGGAGACCCAGTACTTC. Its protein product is CASSLTGGAETQYF. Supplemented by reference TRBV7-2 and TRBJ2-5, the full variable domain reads GAGVSQSPSNKVTEKGKDVELRCDPISGHTALYWYRQSLGQGLEFLIYFQGNSAPDKSGLPSDRFSAERTGGSVSTLTIQRTQQEDSAVYLCASSLTGGAETQYFGPGTRLLVL.

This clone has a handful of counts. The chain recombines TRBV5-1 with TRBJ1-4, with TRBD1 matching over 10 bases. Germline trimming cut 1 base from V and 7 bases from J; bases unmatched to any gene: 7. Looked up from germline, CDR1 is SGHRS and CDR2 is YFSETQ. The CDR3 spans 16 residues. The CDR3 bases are TGCGCCAGCAGCTTGTTACCGGGACAGGGGAGTGAAAAACTGTTTTTT. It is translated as CASSLLPGQGSEKLFF.

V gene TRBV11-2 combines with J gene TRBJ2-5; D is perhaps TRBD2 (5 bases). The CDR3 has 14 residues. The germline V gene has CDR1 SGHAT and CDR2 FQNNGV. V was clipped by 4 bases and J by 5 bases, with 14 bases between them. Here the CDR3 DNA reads TGTGCCAGCAGCTCCGGGGTCCGCCAGGAGACCCAGTACTTC. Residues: CASSSGVRQETQYF. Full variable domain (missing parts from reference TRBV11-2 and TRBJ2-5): EAGVAQSPRYKIIEKRQSVAFWCNPISGHATLYWYQQILGQGPKLLIQFQNNGVVDDSQLPKDRFSAERLKGVDSTLKIQPAKLEDSAVYLCASSSGVRQETQYFGPGTRLLVL.

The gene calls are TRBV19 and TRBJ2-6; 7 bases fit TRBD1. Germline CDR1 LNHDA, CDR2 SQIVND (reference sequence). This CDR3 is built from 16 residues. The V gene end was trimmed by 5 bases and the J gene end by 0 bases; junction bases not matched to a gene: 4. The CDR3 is CASSLGTASGANVLTF. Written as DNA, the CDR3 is TGTGCCAGTAGTCTCGGGACAGCCTCTGGGGCCAACGTCCTGACTTTC.

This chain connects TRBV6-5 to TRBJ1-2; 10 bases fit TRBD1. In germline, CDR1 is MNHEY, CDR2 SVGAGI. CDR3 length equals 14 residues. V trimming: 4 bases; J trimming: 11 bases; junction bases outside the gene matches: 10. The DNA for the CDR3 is TGTGCCAGCAGTTCCCTCGGGACAGGGGAGCGTTACACCTTC. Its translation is CASSSLGTGERYTF.

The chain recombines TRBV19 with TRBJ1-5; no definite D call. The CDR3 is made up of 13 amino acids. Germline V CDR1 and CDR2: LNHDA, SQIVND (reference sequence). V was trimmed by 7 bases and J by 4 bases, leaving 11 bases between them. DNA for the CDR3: TGTGCCAGTACGCAGACGGGGAATCAGCCCCAGCATTTT. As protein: CASTQTGNQPQHF.

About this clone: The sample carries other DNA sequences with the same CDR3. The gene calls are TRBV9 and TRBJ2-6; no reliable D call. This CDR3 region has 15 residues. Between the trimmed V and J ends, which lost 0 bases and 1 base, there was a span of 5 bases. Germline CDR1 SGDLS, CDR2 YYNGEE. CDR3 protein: CASSVERSGANVLTF. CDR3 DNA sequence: TGTGCCAGCAGCGTAGAACGGTCTGGGGCCAACGTCCTGACTTTC.

CDR3 in DNA: TGTGCCAGCAGTGGGACAGGGAGCTCCTACGAGCAGTACTTC. This translates into CASSGTGSSYEQYF. V usage is TRBV28 and J usage is TRBJ2-7; 9 bases match TRBD1. The junction had 2 bases not matched to a gene; V was cut back by 5 bases and J by 0 bases. CDR1 MDHEN and CDR2 SYDVKM come from the germline V gene. This CDR3 is 14 amino acids long.

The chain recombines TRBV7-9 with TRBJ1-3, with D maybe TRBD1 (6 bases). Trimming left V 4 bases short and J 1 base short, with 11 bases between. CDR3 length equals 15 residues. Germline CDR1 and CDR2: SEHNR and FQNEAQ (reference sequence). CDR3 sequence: CASSSNRASGNTIYF. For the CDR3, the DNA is TGTGCCAGCAGCTCCAACAGGGCGTCTGGAAACACCATATATTTT.

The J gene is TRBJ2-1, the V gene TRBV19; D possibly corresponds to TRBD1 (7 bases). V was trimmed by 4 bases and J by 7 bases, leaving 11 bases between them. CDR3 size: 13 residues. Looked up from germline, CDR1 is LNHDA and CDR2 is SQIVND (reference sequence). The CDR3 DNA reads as TGTGCCAGTAGTACGGCAGGGGGGAATGAGCAGTTCTTC. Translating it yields CASSTAGGNEQFF. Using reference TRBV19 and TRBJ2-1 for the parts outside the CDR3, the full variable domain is DGGITQSPKYLFRKEGQNVTLSCEQNLNHDAMYWYRQDPGQGLRLIYYSQIVNDFQKGDIAEGYSVSREKKESFPLTVTSAQKNPTAFYLCASSTAGGNEQFFGPGTRLTVL.

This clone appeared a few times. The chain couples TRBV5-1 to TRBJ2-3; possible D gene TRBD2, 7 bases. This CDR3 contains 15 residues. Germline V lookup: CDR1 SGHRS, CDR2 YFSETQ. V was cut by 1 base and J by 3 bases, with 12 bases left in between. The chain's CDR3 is CASSLSGRGTDTQYF. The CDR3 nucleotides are TGCGCCAGCAGCTTGTCAGGGAGGGGGACAGATACGCAGTATTTT.